This TCR beta chain was sequenced in a study of shared clonotypes between healthy human individuals. Broader study findings: Between a few donors, naive CD4 clonotypes were shared at a level of around 4.9%.

Naive CD45RA+ and memory CD45RA-negative subsets were split from CD4+ cells. This CDR3 is 15 amino acids long. The V and J ends lost 4 bases and 2 bases, in that order; junction bases with no gene match: 2. Per germline, CDR1 SGHTA and CDR2 FQGNSA. Original handling: With immunoSEQ giving junction-only sequences and no quality scores, filtering differed. Produced via immunoSEQ multiplex PCR; TCRdb's table is partial and in-frame only. V, J and clone size were drawn from that table, and D and trimming were deduced from the DNA. The sample has about 2,500,000 clones, approximately 92% seen once. On this clone itself: As yet, its antigen is unknown. The sample contains more than one DNA sequence encoding this CDR3.

The origin of this receptor is a man aged 18 to 35 in good health. The rearrangement uses TRBV7-2 and TRBJ2-1; 10 bases map to TRBD2. The sample taken for sequencing was naive CD4+ T cells sorted from blood. Subset in this sample: CD45RA+ positively selected. CDR3 region: CASSSSGGAYNEQFF. The CDR3 DNA reads TGTGCCAGCAGCTCCAGCGGGGGGGCCTACAATGAGCAGTTCTTC.